One and the same sample provided the 14 T cell receptor beta chains below, sequenced in a study of shared clonotypes between healthy human individuals. Naive CD8 cells lacked CD45RO and underwent positive selection for CCR7, leaving out terminally differentiated effector memory CD45RA+ cells. Data came from immunoSEQ multiplex PCR; TCRdb stores just in-frame clones and leaves some out. The sample holds millions of clones, roughly 94% seen once. Sequencing was done on a sample of naive CD8+ T cells sorted from blood. The receptor source for this set is a man between 18 and 29 years old in good health.

The chain joins TRBV7-9 to TRBJ2-7, with D possibly being TRBD1 or TRBD2 (5 bases each). The V gene lost 4 bases and the J gene lost 1 base, with 11 bases spanning the gap. Looked up from germline, CDR1 is SEHNR and CDR2 is FQNEAQ (reference sequence). This CDR3 is 14 amino acids long. CDR3 sequence reads: CASSSWDGSYEQYF. The DNA of the CDR3 is TGTGCCAGCAGCTCCTGGGACGGGTCCTACGAGCAGTACTTC. The full variable domain, with the rest looked up from reference TRBV7-9 and TRBJ2-7, is DTGVSQNPRHKITKRGQNVTFRCDPISEHNRLYWYRQTLGQGPEFLTYFQNEAQLEKSRLLSDRFSAERPKGSFSTLEIQRTEQGDSAMYLCASSSWDGSYEQYFGPGTRLTVT.

The chain is built from TRBV7-9 and TRBJ2-1, with 7 bases matching TRBD1. In germline, CDR1 is SEHNR, CDR2 FQNEAQ (reference sequence). V trimming: 8 bases; J trimming: 9 bases; junction bases outside the gene matches: 10. The CDR3 is 13 residues long. The DNA of the CDR3 is TGTGCCAGCGCACCCAATTCAGGGGGTGAGCAGTTCTTC. This sequence encodes CASAPNSGGEQFF. Using reference TRBV7-9 and TRBJ2-1 for the parts outside the CDR3, the full variable domain is DTGVSQNPRHKITKRGQNVTFRCDPISEHNRLYWYRQTLGQGPEFLTYFQNEAQLEKSRLLSDRFSAERPKGSFSTLEIQRTEQGDSAMYLCASAPNSGGEQFFGPGTRLTVL.

The rearrangement joins TRBV27 to TRBJ2-1; TRBD2 aligns across 12 bases. V shed 9 bases, J shed 8 bases, and the junction held 8 bases outside the gene matches. Germline values: CDR1 MNHEY, CDR2 SMNVEV (reference sequence). This CDR3 spans 14 amino acids. As DNA, the CDR3 is TGTGCCAGTCACACTAGCGGGGGGTGGGATGAGCAGTTCTTC. Encoded protein: CASHTSGGWDEQFF.

V gene TRBV6-6 combines with J gene TRBJ2-7; a possible D gene is TRBD2 (6 bases). This CDR3 comprises 14 residues. The germline V gene encodes CDR1 MNHNY and CDR2 SVGAGI (reference sequence). V lost 0 bases and J lost 4, with 10 bases in between. Written as DNA, the CDR3 is TGTGCCAGCAGTTACTCGGAGGGGCGGTACGAGCAGTACTTC. Translating gives CASSYSEGRYEQYF.

The V and J genes are TRBV6-5 and TRBJ1-1; a possible D gene is TRBD1 (5 bases). The V gene's germline CDR1 is MNHEY and CDR2 SVGAGI. The CDR3 spans 14 residues. Deletions cut 3 bases from V and 5 bases from J, with 13 bases between. In DNA, the CDR3 is TGTGCCAGCAGTTATTACGGGACCCGGACTGAAGCTTTCTTT. Translation: CASSYYGTRTEAFF.

V and J are TRBV6-7 and TRBJ1-4; 9 bases are shared with TRBD1. TRBV6-7 qualifies as an ORF whose function is uncertain. Trimming cost V 6 bases and J 3 bases; bases outside gene matches: 5. This CDR3 contains 15 residues. The CDR3 spells CASSNRGRANEKLFF. The DNA of the CDR3 is TGTGCCAGCAGCAACAGGGGGCGGGCTAATGAAAAACTGTTTTTT.

This clone was observed a single time. The chain links TRBV4-3 to TRBJ1-3; tentative D call: TRBD1 (6 bases). The V and J ends lost 7 bases and 4 bases respectively, with 20 bases between them. The CDR3 length is 16 residues. CDR1 and CDR2 from the germline V gene are LGHNA and YSLEER. CDR3 loop: CASTPFLGASGNTIYF. The CDR3 nucleotides are TGCGCCAGCACCCCCTTTTTGGGGGCGTCCGGAAACACCATATATTTT.

The chain has TRBV11-2 and TRBJ2-3; D call uncertain. Germline V gene sequence: CDR1 SGHAT, CDR2 FQNNGV. V shed 2 bases and J shed 0 bases, with 12 bases lying between them. The CDR3 is 16 residues long. This chain's CDR3 is CASSLFEGWSTDTQYF. The CDR3 DNA is TGTGCCAGCAGCTTATTTGAAGGGTGGAGCACAGATACGCAGTATTTT. Complete variable domain (other parts from reference TRBV11-2 and TRBJ2-3): EAGVAQSPRYKIIEKRQSVAFWCNPISGHATLYWYQQILGQGPKLLIQFQNNGVVDDSQLPKDRFSAERLKGVDSTLKIQPAKLEDSAVYLCASSLFEGWSTDTQYFGPGTRLTVL.

On this clone: The identical CDR3 is also encoded by other nucleotide sequences in the sample. This chain joins TRBV5-6 and TRBJ1-5, with D possibly matching TRBD1 (6 bases). The V and J ends lost 4 bases and 3 bases respectively, with 8 bases between them. Germline loops: CDR1 SGHDT, CDR2 YYEEEE. The CDR3 contains 13 residues. For the CDR3, the DNA is TGTGCCAGCAGCACAGGGCCCAATCAGCCCCAGCATTTT. Residues: CASSTGPNQPQHF.

The rearrangement links TRBV7-9 to TRBJ2-7, with D perhaps matching TRBD1 (5 bases). Trimming left V 5 bases short and J 2 bases short, with 10 bases between. The CDR3 is 13 residues long. Germline V gene sequence: CDR1 SEHNR, CDR2 FQNEAQ (reference sequence). CDR3 sequence (DNA): TGTGCCAGCAGCCCCGAGACAGCCTACGAGCAGTACTTC. Protein sequence: CASSPETAYEQYF.

The chain couples TRBV30 to TRBJ2-7; weak D call: TRBD2 (6 bases). The length of the CDR3 is 14 residues. V was cut by 4 bases and J by 2 bases, with 15 bases left in between. Germline lookup yields CDR1 GTSNPN and CDR2 SVGIG (reference sequence). The CDR3 sequence: CAWTLNSGAYEQYF. CDR3 bases: TGTGCCTGGACCCTGAACTCGGGAGCCTACGAGCAGTACTTC.

The chain is built from TRBV19 and TRBJ2-5, with 7 bases aligning to TRBD2. J gave up 3 bases and V 0 bases, and 4 bases lay outside the gene matches. Germline loops: CDR1 LNHDA, CDR2 SQIVND (reference sequence). The CDR3 extends over 15 amino acids. Here the CDR3 reads CASSIDPAGKETQYF. For the CDR3, the DNA is TGTGCCAGTAGTATAGATCCAGCGGGGAAAGAGACCCAGTACTTC.

The chain employs TRBV9 and TRBJ2-5; 7 nucleotides line up with TRBD2. Per the germline V gene, CDR1 is SGDLS and CDR2 is YYNGEE. The CDR3 covers 16 residues. With 0 bases clipped from V and 5 bases from J, the junction kept 10 bases outside the gene matches. CDR3 sequence (DNA): TGTGCCAGCAGCGTAGATGGAGCGGGATCTGGGGAGACCCAGTACTTC. It translates to CASSVDGAGSGETQYF. Drawing the rest from reference TRBV9 and TRBJ2-5, the complete variable domain is DSGVTQTPKHLITATGQRVTLRCSPRSGDLSVYWYQQSLDQGLQFLIQYYNGEERAKGNILERFSAQQFPDLHSELNLSSLELGDSALYFCASSVDGAGSGETQYFGPGTRLLVL.

The gene calls are TRBV28 and TRBJ1-1; 9 positions match TRBD1. Germline-derived CDR1 and CDR2 are MDHEN and SYDVKM. The V gene end was trimmed by 2 bases and the J gene end by 1 base; junction bases not matched to a gene: 11. CDR3 length: 18 residues. The CDR3 sequence: CASSLSLGQGRPNTEAFF. The DNA of the CDR3 is TGTGCCAGCAGTTTAAGCCTCGGACAGGGGAGACCGAACACTGAAGCTTTCTTT.